This T cell receptor (beta chain) was retrieved from a study of T cells after posttransplantation cyclophosphamide. CDR3 size: 13 residues. Germline-derived CDR1 and CDR2 are SGHRS and YFSETQ. Trimming removed 1 base at V and 4 bases at J, with 7 bases between. Sequencing used immunoSEQ multiplex PCR; TCRdb keeps in-frame clones, though not all of them. The table lists approximately 24,000 clones, with no singletons. In this sample, this clone turned up many times. This sequence originates from a man between 45 and 60 years old in good health, CMV-negative, and a related stem cell transplant donor. The rearrangement uses TRBV5-1 and TRBJ2-3, with D hard to call. Sequencing was carried out using PBMCs. CDR3 DNA: TGCGCCAGCAGCTTGTTCTCCCCAGATACGCAGTATTTT. Residues: CASSLFSPDTQYF.